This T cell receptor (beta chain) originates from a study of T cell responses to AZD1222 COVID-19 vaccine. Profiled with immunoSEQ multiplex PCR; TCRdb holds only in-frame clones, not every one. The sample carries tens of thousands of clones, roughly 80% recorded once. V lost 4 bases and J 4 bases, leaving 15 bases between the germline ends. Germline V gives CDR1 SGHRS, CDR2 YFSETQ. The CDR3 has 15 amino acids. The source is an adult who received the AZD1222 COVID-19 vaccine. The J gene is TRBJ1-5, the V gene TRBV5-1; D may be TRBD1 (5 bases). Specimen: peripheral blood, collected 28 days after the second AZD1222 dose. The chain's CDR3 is CASSREGTPNQPQHF. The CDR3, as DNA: TGCGCCAGCAGCCGGGAAGGGACCCCAAATCAGCCCCAGCATTTT.